Presented here are 27 T cell receptor beta chains from one specimen sequenced in a study of cytomegalovirus exposure and HLA in healthy donors. This PCR relied on a set of 60 Vbeta primers and 13 Jbeta primers. TCRdb's table, derived via immunoSEQ multiplex PCR, lists solely in-frame clones and lacks some. The sample records 150,000 to 200,000 clones, roughly 74% being singletons. Sequencing was carried out using PBMCs. All receptors come from a man in his late teens or twenties in good health and CMV-seropositive.

CDR3 region: CASSPRRGTEAFF. CDR3 DNA sequence: TGTGCCAGCAGCCCGCGGAGGGGAACTGAAGCTTTCTTT. V usage is TRBV7-3 and J usage is TRBJ1-1; tentatively, D is TRBD1 (5 bases). The CDR3 covers 13 residues. Germline CDR1 and CDR2: SGHTA and FQGTGA. Trimming left V 5 bases short and J 5 bases short, with 12 bases between. Together with reference TRBV7-3 and TRBJ1-1, the CDR3 gives the full variable domain: GAGVSQTPSNKVTEKGKYVELRCDPISGHTALYWYRQSLGQGPEFLIYFQGTGAADDSGLPNDRFFAVRPEGSVSTLKIQRTERGDSAVYLCASSPRRGTEAFFGQGTRLTVV.

This sequence joins TRBV6-5 and TRBJ2-1, with D maybe TRBD2 (5 bases). This CDR3 contains 13 residues. Per the germline V gene, CDR1 is MNHEY and CDR2 is SVGAGI. Trimming shortened V by 6 bases and J by 8 bases, and 14 bases separated the two germline ends. The CDR3 here is CASRSTSAHEQFF. The CDR3 coding sequence is TGTGCCAGCAGGAGTACTAGTGCCCATGAGCAGTTCTTC.

The rearrangement uses TRBV19 and TRBJ2-3, with 9 bases lining up with TRBD2. Germline assignment: CDR1 LNHDA and CDR2 SQIVND (reference sequence). The ends lost 3 bases at V and 0 bases at J; junction bases unmatched: 7. CDR3 length equals 17 residues. The CDR3 sequence is CASSIRAGGESTDTQYF. The CDR3 DNA is TGTGCCAGTAGTATTAGAGCGGGAGGCGAGAGCACAGATACGCAGTATTTT.

J is TRBJ2-7 and V is TRBV28; D is possibly TRBD1 (5 bases). Germline-derived CDR1 and CDR2 are MDHEN and SYDVKM. CDR3 length equals 14 residues. The ends were cut back, 8 bases at V and 0 bases at J, with 14 bases in the middle. The CDR3 region is CASQGNSDSYEQYF. CDR3 DNA sequence: TGTGCCAGCCAGGGAAACAGCGACTCCTACGAGCAGTACTTC.

The V call is TRBV11-2, the J call TRBJ2-4, with 8 bases lining up with TRBD1. The CDR3 has 12 residues. The ends lost 4 bases at V and 13 bases at J; junction bases unmatched: 6. Per germline, CDR1 SGHAT and CDR2 FQNNGV. The CDR3 reads CASSSTGATQYF. As DNA, the CDR3 is TGTGCCAGCAGCTCGACAGGGGCTACCCAGTACTTC.

This rearrangement joins TRBV28 to TRBJ2-7; 9 nucleotides align to TRBD1. The CDR3 runs to 14 residues. V shed 5 bases, J shed 5 bases, and the junction held 7 bases outside the gene matches. Germline CDR1 and CDR2: MDHEN and SYDVKM. The CDR3 loop is CASSPQGARNEQYF. The CDR3, as DNA: TGTGCCAGCAGTCCACAGGGGGCGAGGAACGAGCAGTACTTC.

The chain recombines TRBV27 with TRBJ2-3, with D possibly matching TRBD2 (6 bases). V shed 2 bases and J shed 2 bases, with 11 bases lying between them. The CDR3 spans 15 residues. CDR1 is MNHEY and CDR2 is SMNVEV in the germline V gene (reference sequence). CDR3 region: CASSLGIAATDTQYF. The CDR3 DNA is TGTGCCAGCAGTTTAGGGATAGCGGCCACAGATACGCAGTATTTT.

V gene TRBV19 combines with J gene TRBJ1-5; TRBD1 aligns across 7 bases. V lost 0 bases, J lost 7 bases, and 6 bases stayed unmatched. Germline assignment: CDR1 LNHDA and CDR2 SQIVND (reference sequence). The CDR3 has 15 amino acids. The CDR3 sequence: CASSIDTTGNQPQHF. The CDR3 DNA reads as TGTGCCAGTAGTATAGACACGACAGGGAACCAGCCCCAGCATTTT. The variable domain in full, with the rest retrieved from reference TRBV19 and TRBJ1-5, is DGGITQSPKYLFRKEGQNVTLSCEQNLNHDAMYWYRQDPGQGLRLIYYSQIVNDFQKGDIAEGYSVSREKKESFPLTVTSAQKNPTAFYLCASSIDTTGNQPQHFGDGTRLSIL.

There are a few counts of this clone. A junction boundary mismatches the germline segment, possibly from a read error. The chain is built from TRBV11-2 and TRBJ1-5; 11 bases map to TRBD1. This CDR3 is 15 amino acids long. Looked up from germline, CDR1 is SGHAT and CDR2 is FQNNGV. This chain's CDR3 is CSSSLGTGGNQPQHF. The CDR3 region has the DNA TGTTCCAGCAGCTTAGGGACAGGGGGAAATCAGCCCCAGCATTTT.

J is TRBJ2-5 and V is TRBV15, with a weak D call TRBD2 (5 bases). CDR3 length equals 13 residues. Germline V gene data show CDR1 as LNHNV and CDR2 as YYDKDF (reference sequence). With 3 bases removed from V and 1 base from J, the gap between germline ends came to 6 bases. The CDR3 coding sequence is TGTGCCACCAGCAGGGACTTCCAAGAGACCCAGTACTTC. Translation: CATSRDFQETQYF.

V and J are TRBV19 and TRBJ2-2; a weak D match, TRBD2 (5 bases). CDR1 is LNHDA, CDR2 SQIVND, per germline (reference sequence). V lost 7 bases and J lost 8, with 17 bases in between. The CDR3 runs to 14 residues. The CDR3 reads CASNPGSVSGELFF. Written as DNA, the CDR3 is TGTGCCAGTAATCCGGGGAGTGTATCAGGGGAGCTGTTTTTT.

The V and J genes are TRBV30 and TRBJ2-7; 12 bases align to TRBD2. Unmatched junction bases numbered 9, after V lost 4 bases and J lost 5 bases. The CDR3 is 15 amino acids. CDR1 is GTSNPN and CDR2 is SVGIG in the germline V gene (reference sequence). Written as DNA, the CDR3 is TGTGCCTGGACCTGGAGACTAGCGGGAGACCACGAGCAGTACTTC. It is translated as CAWTWRLAGDHEQYF. Combining the CDR3 with reference TRBV30 and TRBJ2-7 gives the whole variable domain SQTIHQWPATLVQPVGSPLSLECTVEGTSNPNLYWYRQAAGRGLQLLFYSVGIGQISSEVPQNLSASRPQDRQFILSSKKLLLSDSGFYLCAWTWRLAGDHEQYFGPGTRLTVT.

Concerning this clone itself: Sequence at one end of the junction differs from germline and may be a read error. In DNA, the CDR3 is TGCTCCAGCAGCCAAGATTCGGCAGGGTCCGGGGAGCTGTTTTTT. It is translated as CSSSQDSAGSGELFF. The chain uses TRBV4-1 and TRBJ2-2, with D perhaps TRBD1 (5 bases). This CDR3 contains 15 residues. The germline CDR1 and CDR2 sequences are MGHRA and YSYEKL.

V usage is TRBV6-6 and J usage is TRBJ2-3; the match to TRBD2 covers 11 bases. Germline CDR1 and CDR2: MNHNY and SVGAGI (reference sequence). J lost 5 bases, V lost 2 bases, and 3 bases had no gene match. This CDR3 region has 15 residues. The CDR3 here is CASSYAGLAGDTQYF. The DNA of the CDR3 is TGTGCCAGCAGTTACGCAGGACTAGCGGGAGATACGCAGTATTTT.

The sample holds one count of this clone. V usage is TRBV28 and J usage is TRBJ2-1, with D perhaps matching TRBD1 (6 bases). Trimming pared 7 bases from V and 0 bases from J, leaving 16 bases between. Germline V gene sequence: CDR1 MDHEN, CDR2 SYDVKM. The CDR3 is made up of 16 amino acids. The CDR3 bases are TGTGCCAGCATAACAGGACAGTTGGGCTCCTACAATGAGCAGTTCTTC. It translates to CASITGQLGSYNEQFF.

This clone turned up a few times. This sequence joins TRBV4-1 and TRBJ1-2; the D gene is possibly TRBD1 (6 bases). The CDR3 is 13 residues long. Germline assignment: CDR1 MGHRA and CDR2 YSYEKL. V lost 3 bases and J 6 bases, leaving 11 bases between the germline ends. This chain's CDR3 is CASSQGTPNGYTF. The CDR3 region has the DNA TGCGCCAGCAGCCAGGGGACACCTAATGGCTACACCTTC.

V usage is TRBV18 and J usage is TRBJ2-1; TRBD2 is a possible D gene (6 bases). V was trimmed by 1 base and J by 5 bases, leaving 15 bases between them. Germline loops: CDR1 KGHSH, CDR2 LQKENI. The CDR3 is made up of 16 amino acids. CDR3 sequence (DNA): TGTGCCAGCTCACCACGGGCTAGCGCTCTAAACAATGAGCAGTTCTTC. Its translation: CASSPRASALNNEQFF.

The genes are TRBV19 and TRBJ2-3; tentative D call: TRBD1 (5 bases). CDR3 length: 13 amino acids. Germline-derived CDR1 and CDR2 are LNHDA and SQIVND (reference sequence). Trimming removed 6 bases at V and 2 bases at J, with 9 bases between. CDR3 sequence: CASRDTNTDTQYF. The CDR3 DNA reads as TGTGCCAGTAGGGACACAAACACAGATACGCAGTATTTT.

The chain combines TRBV28 with TRBJ2-7, with no clear D. Germline loops: CDR1 MDHEN, CDR2 SYDVKM. Trimming shortened V by 6 bases and J by 4 bases, and 7 bases separated the two germline ends. This CDR3 comprises 11 residues. The CDR3 bases are TGTGCCAGCAGCACGGTTTACGAGCAGTACTTC. Its translation: CASSTVYEQYF.

The V call is TRBV2, the J call TRBJ2-7; 7 bases are a match to TRBD2. Germline assignment: CDR1 SNHLY and CDR2 FYNNEI. V lost 1 base to trimming and J lost 7 bases; unmatched junction nucleotides: 7. The CDR3 sequence is 14 residues long. CDR3 in amino acids: CASSEEDYGREQYF. The CDR3 region has the DNA TGTGCCAGCAGTGAAGAGGACTACGGGAGGGAGCAGTACTTC.

This clone appeared once. Since no conserved phenylalanine or tryptophan closes the CDR3, a read error is the likely cause. V and J are TRBV15 and TRBJ2-2, with D possibly matching TRBD2 (5 bases). V was trimmed by 2 bases and J by 4 bases, leaving 11 bases between them. The germline gives CDR1 LNHNV, CDR2 YYDKDF (reference sequence). The length of the CDR3 is 15 residues. For the CDR3, the DNA is TGTGCCACCAGCAGACATTGGGAGACCACCGGGGAGCTGTTTTCT. It codes for CATSRHWETTGELFS.

About this clone itself: The junction does not match germline at one end; this may be a read error. The genes are TRBV19 and TRBJ1-4; unclear D gene. CDR1 is LNHDA and CDR2 is SQIVND in the germline V gene (reference sequence). The CDR3 length is 18 residues. In DNA form, the CDR3 reads TGTGCCGGTAGTATCCCTCTCCGGGCGGGAGCAACTAATGAAAAACTGTTTTTT. Translated: CAGSIPLRAGATNEKLFF. Full variable domain (outside the CDR3, taken from reference TRBV19 and TRBJ1-4): DGGITQSPKYLFRKEGQNVTLSCEQNLNHDAMYWYRQDPGQGLRLIYYSQIVNDFQKGDIAEGYSVSREKKESFPLTVTSAQKNPTAFYLCAGSIPLRAGATNEKLFFGSGTQLSVL.

V and J are TRBV30 and TRBJ2-1; 15 bases map to TRBD2. Germline CDR1 and CDR2: GTSNPN and SVGIG (reference sequence). With 3 bases clipped from V and 9 bases from J, the junction kept 9 bases outside the gene matches. There are 16 residues in the CDR3. For the CDR3, the DNA is TGTGCCTGGAGCCCCAGGGGACTAGCGGGAGGACGTGAGCAGTTCTTC. It is translated as CAWSPRGLAGGREQFF.

The chain carries TRBV15 and TRBJ2-7; the D gene is possibly TRBD1 (6 bases). This CDR3 has 15 amino acids. Between the trimmed V and J ends, which lost 5 bases and 2 bases, there was a span of 16 bases. CDR1 LNHNV and CDR2 YYDKDF come from the germline V gene (reference sequence). The CDR3 bases are TGTGCCACCAGCGAGGACAGTACATTAACCTACGAGCAGTACTTC. It codes for CATSEDSTLTYEQYF.

This sequence joins TRBV21-1 and TRBJ2-3; TRBD2 is the table's D call and was not checked against the DNA. TRBV21-1 is labeled a pseudogene. The CDR3 is made up of 15 amino acids. CDR3 in amino acids: CASSQTGMQSDTQYF. The CDR3 coding sequence is TGTGCCAGCAGCCAGACGGGTATGCAATCAGATACGCAGTATTTT.

CDR3 loop: CSLPRGHSYEQYF. The CDR3 DNA reads as TGCAGCCTCCCCCGGGGTCACTCCTACGAGCAGTACTTC. The chain uses TRBV29-1 and TRBJ2-7; tentative D call: TRBD2 (5 bases). V lost 8 bases, J lost 0 bases, and 14 bases lay in between. This CDR3 region has 13 residues. Germline V gene data show CDR1 as SQVTM and CDR2 as ANQGSEA.

The chain has TRBV5-1 and TRBJ2-7; D uncertain. This CDR3 contains 14 residues. V shed 0 bases and J shed 5 bases, with 12 bases lying between them. CDR1 is SGHRS, CDR2 YFSETQ, per germline. The CDR3: CASSLASDTHEQYF. CDR3 sequence (DNA): TGCGCCAGCAGCTTGGCCTCAGACACTCACGAGCAGTACTTC.